This T cell receptor (beta chain) was obtained from a study of cytomegalovirus exposure and HLA in healthy donors. Overall study results and limits: The study flagged roughly 150 TCR beta chains as cytomegalovirus-associated.

To note about this clone: Antigen unknown.

The CDR3 extends over 16 amino acids. Using immunoSEQ multiplex PCR, the repertoire was profiled, and TCRdb retains in-frame clones only, with some absent. The sample has about 150,000 clones; about 89% are singletons. The sample taken for sequencing was PBMCs. The clonotype originates from a woman between 18 and 29 years old in good health and CMV-seropositive. The chain is built from TRBV21-1 and TRBJ2-1; the listed D gene, TRBD2, was not tested against the DNA. TRBV21-1 is flagged as a pseudogene. Here the CDR3 DNA reads TGTGCCAGCAGCAAAGCGCGACTAGCGGGACGCAATGAGCAGTTCTTC. Residues: CASSKARLAGRNEQFF.